Listed here is a single T cell receptor beta chain. This sample was taken from a study of T cell clones after liver transplantation. Data came from immunoSEQ multiplex PCR; TCRdb stores just in-frame clones and leaves some out. The table has about 11,000 clones, less than 80% seen once. This clonotype was sampled from a human patient who received a liver transplant. Some of the T cells might come from the graft donor. The source was CD4+ T cells from blood, collected around 32 months after liver transplant.

The CDR3 DNA follows: TGTGCCTCAGGACAGGGCGATGGCTACACCTTC. It codes for CASGQGDGYTF. The chain combines TRBV30 with TRBJ1-2, with TRBD1 matching 8 bases. In germline, CDR1 is GTSNPN, CDR2 SVGIG (reference sequence). V lost 7 bases to trimming and J lost 6 bases; unmatched junction nucleotides: 4. CDR3 length: 11 amino acids.